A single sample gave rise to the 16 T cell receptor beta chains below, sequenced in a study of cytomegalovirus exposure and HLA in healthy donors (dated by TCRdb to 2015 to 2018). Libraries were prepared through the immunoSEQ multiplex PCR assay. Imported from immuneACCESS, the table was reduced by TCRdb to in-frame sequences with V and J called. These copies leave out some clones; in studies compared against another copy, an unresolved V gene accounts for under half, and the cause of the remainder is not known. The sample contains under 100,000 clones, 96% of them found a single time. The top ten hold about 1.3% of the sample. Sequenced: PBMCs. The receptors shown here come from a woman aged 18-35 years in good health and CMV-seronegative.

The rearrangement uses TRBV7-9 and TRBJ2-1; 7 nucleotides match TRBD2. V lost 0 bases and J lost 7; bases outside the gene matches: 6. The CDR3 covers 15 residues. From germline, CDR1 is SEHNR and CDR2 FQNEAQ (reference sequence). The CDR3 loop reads CASSLASREKNEQFF. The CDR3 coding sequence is TGTGCCAGCAGCTTAGCCTCGCGGGAGAAGAATGAGCAGTTCTTC. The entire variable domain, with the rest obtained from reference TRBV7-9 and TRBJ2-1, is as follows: DTGVSQNPRHKITKRGQNVTFRCDPISEHNRLYWYRQTLGQGPEFLTYFQNEAQLEKSRLLSDRFSAERPKGSFSTLEIQRTEQGDSAMYLCASSLASREKNEQFFGPGTRLTVL.

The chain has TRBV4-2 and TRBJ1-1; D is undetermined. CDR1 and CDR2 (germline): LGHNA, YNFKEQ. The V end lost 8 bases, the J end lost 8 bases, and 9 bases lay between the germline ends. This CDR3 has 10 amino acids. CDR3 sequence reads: CASGATEAFF. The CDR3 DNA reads TGTGCCAGCGGAGCGACGGAAGCTTTCTTT.

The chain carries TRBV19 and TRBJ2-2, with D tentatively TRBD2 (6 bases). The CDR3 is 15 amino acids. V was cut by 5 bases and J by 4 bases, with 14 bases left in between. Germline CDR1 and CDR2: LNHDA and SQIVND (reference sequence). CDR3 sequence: CASSWGLRTTGELFF. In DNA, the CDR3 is TGTGCCAGTAGTTGGGGACTCCGGACCACCGGGGAGCTGTTTTTT.

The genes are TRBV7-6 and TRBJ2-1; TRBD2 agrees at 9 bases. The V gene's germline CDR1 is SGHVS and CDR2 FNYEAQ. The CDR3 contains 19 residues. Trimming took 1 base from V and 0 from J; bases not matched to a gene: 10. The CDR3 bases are TGTGCCAGCAGCTTAGGGGGAAATAGCGGGAGCAACTCCTACAATGAGCAGTTCTTC. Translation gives CASSLGGNSGSNSYNEQFF.

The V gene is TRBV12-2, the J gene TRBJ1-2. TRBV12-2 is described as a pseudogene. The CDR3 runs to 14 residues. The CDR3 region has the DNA TGTGCAAGTCGCCCCAAGGAGGGGGGGATAAGCTACACCTTC. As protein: CASRPKEGGISYTF.

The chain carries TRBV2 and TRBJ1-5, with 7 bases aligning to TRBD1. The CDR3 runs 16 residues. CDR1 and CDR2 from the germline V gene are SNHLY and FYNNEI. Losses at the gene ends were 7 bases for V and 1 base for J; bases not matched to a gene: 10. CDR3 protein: CASTLQGFGSNQPQHF. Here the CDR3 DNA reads TGTGCCAGCACCCTACAGGGGTTTGGGAGCAATCAGCCCCAGCATTTT.

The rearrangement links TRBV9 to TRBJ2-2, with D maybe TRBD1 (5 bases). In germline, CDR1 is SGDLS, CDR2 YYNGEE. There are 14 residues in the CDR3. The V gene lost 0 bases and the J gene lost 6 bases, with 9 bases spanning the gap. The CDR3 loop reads CASSVGGRAGELFF. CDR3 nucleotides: TGTGCCAGCAGCGTAGGGGGCAGGGCCGGGGAGCTGTTTTTT.

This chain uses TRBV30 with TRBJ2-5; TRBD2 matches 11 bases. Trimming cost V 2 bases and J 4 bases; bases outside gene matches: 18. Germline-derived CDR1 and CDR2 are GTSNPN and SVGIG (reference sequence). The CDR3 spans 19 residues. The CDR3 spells CAWSSILAGGLGGRETQYF. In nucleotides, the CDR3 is TGTGCCTGGAGTAGTATCCTAGCGGGAGGCCTCGGGGGCAGAGAGACCCAGTACTTC. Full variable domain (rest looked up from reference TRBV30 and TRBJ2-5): SQTIHQWPATLVQPVGSPLSLECTVEGTSNPNLYWYRQAAGRGLQLLFYSVGIGQISSEVPQNLSASRPQDRQFILSSKKLLLSDSGFYLCAWSSILAGGLGGRETQYFGPGTRLLVL.

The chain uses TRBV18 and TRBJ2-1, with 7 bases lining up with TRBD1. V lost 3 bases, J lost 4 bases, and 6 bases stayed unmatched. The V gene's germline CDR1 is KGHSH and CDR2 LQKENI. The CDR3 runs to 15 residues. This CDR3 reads CASSPSGGPYNEQFF. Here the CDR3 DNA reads TGTGCCAGCTCACCTTCAGGGGGTCCTTACAATGAGCAGTTCTTC.

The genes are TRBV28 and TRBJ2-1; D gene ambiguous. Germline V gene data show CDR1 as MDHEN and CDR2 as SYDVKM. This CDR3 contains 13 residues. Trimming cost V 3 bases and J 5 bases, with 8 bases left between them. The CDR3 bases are TGTGCCAGCAGTTTCACCCACAACAATGAGCAGTTCTTC. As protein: CASSFTHNNEQFF.

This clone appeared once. CDR3 in DNA: TGTGCCAGCAGCCCCACTCAATACGAGCAGTACTTC. Translated, it gives CASSPTQYEQYF. The chain employs TRBV27 and TRBJ2-7; D remains unclear. This CDR3 comprises 12 residues. Trimming removed 6 bases at V and 4 bases at J, with 10 bases between. The germline V gene has CDR1 MNHEY and CDR2 SMNVEV (reference sequence).

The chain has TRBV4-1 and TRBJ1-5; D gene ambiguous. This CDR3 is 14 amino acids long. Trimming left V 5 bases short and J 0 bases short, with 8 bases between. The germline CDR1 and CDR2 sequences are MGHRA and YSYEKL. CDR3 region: CASSKSYSNQPQHF. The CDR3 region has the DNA TGCGCCAGCAGCAAAAGCTATAGCAATCAGCCCCAGCATTTT.

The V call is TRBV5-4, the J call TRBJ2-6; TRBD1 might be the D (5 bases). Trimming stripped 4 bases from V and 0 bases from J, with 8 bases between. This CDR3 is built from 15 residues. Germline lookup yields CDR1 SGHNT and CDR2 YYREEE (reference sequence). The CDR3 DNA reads TGTGCCAGCAGCCCAGACAGCTCTGGGGCCAACGTCCTGACTTTC. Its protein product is CASSPDSSGANVLTF.

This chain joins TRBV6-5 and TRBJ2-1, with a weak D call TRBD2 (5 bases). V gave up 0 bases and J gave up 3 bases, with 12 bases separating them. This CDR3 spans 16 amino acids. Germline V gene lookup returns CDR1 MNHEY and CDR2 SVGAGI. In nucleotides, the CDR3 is TGTGCCAGCAGTTACTCGACAAGCGGACGCTACAATGAGCAGTTCTTC. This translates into CASSYSTSGRYNEQFF.

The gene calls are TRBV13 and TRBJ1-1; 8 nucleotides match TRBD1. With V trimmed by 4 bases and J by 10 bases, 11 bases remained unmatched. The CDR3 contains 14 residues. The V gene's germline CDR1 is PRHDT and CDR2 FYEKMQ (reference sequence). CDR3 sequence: CASSSNNRGGVAFF. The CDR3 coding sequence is TGTGCCAGCAGCTCCAATAACAGGGGGGGAGTAGCTTTCTTT. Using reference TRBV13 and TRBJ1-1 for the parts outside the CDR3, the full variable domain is AAGVIQSPRHLIKEKRETATLKCYPIPRHDTVYWYQQGPGQDPQFLISFYEKMQSDKGSIPDRFSAQQFSDYHSELNMSSLELGDSALYFCASSSNNRGGVAFFGQGTRLTVV.

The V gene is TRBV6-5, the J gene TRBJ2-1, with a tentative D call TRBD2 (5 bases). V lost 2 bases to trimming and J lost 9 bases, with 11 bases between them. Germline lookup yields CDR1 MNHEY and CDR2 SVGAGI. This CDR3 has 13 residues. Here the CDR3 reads CASSYRGPSEQFF. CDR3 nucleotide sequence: TGTGCCAGCAGTTACAGAGGGCCAAGTGAGCAGTTCTTC.